One sample yielded the 7 T cell receptor beta chains listed below, sequenced in a study of T cells after posttransplantation cyclophosphamide. Sequencing was performed with immunoSEQ multiplex PCR; in TCRdb, only in-frame clones are kept and a portion is missing. Altogether around 20,000 clones are present, approximately 97% being singletons, with the ten largest covering 0.1% to 0.15%. The naive gate required viable CD3+CD4+ or CD3+CD8+ cells with CCR7+CD45RA+CD45RO-CD95-CD27+CD28+ phenotype. Material: naive CD4+ T cells sorted from PBMCs. The receptors shown here come from a man aged 45-65 years in good health, CMV-negative, and a related stem cell transplant donor.

V is TRBV5-1 and J is TRBJ2-7; tentative D call: TRBD1 (6 bases). Deletions cut 7 bases from V and 0 bases from J, with 14 bases between. Germline-derived CDR1 and CDR2 are SGHRS and YFSETQ. The CDR3 is made up of 14 amino acids. The CDR3 loop is CASSRDMSSYEQYF. DNA for the CDR3: TGCGCCAGCTCAAGGGACATGAGCTCCTACGAGCAGTACTTC.

This chain connects TRBV6-6 to TRBJ2-1; TRBD2 matches 9 bases. J lost 6 bases, V lost 0 bases, and 6 bases had no gene match. The CDR3 is made up of 16 amino acids. The V gene's germline CDR1 is MNHNY and CDR2 SVGAGI (reference sequence). This chain's CDR3 is CASSYSMASGANEQFF. The CDR3 region has the DNA TGTGCCAGCAGTTACTCGATGGCTAGCGGGGCCAATGAGCAGTTCTTC.

This chain joins TRBV15 and TRBJ1-5, with D maybe TRBD1 (5 bases). This CDR3 spans 16 amino acids. V was shortened by 2 bases and J by 2 bases, with 13 bases between the two germline ends. The V gene's germline CDR1 is LNHNV and CDR2 YYDKDF (reference sequence). The CDR3 sequence is CATSRIHGGGNQPQHF. In DNA form, the CDR3 reads TGTGCCACCAGCAGAATTCACGGGGGAGGCAATCAGCCCCAGCATTTT.

In nucleotides, the CDR3 is TGTGCCAGCAGTGGACAGTTCTATAATCCCCCCCTCCACTTT. Translated, it gives CASSGQFYNPPLHF. The genes are TRBV2 and TRBJ1-6, with a tentative D call TRBD1 (5 bases). Germline lookup yields CDR1 SNHLY and CDR2 FYNNEI. The CDR3 sequence is 14 residues long. The V and J ends lost 4 bases and 13 bases respectively, with 17 bases between them. Drawing the rest from reference TRBV2 and TRBJ1-6, the complete variable domain is EPEVTQTPSHQVTQMGQEVILRCVPISNHLYFYWYRQILGQKVEFLVSFYNNEISEKSEIFDDQFSVERPDGSNFTLKIRSTKLEDSAMYFCASSGQFYNPPLHFGNGTRLTVT.

The chain joins TRBV5-1 to TRBJ2-5; the match to TRBD1 covers 8 bases. The V and J ends lost 5 bases and 2 bases, in that order; junction bases with no gene match: 8. CDR1 is SGHRS, CDR2 YFSETQ, per germline. The CDR3 is 15 residues long. The CDR3 region is CASRANGQGQETQYF. CDR3 in DNA: TGCGCCAGCAGAGCCAATGGACAGGGACAAGAGACCCAGTACTTC.

This chain links TRBV13 with TRBJ2-6, with D possibly TRBD1 on 6 matching bases. Germline assignment: CDR1 PRHDT and CDR2 FYEKMQ (reference sequence). This CDR3 is built from 15 residues. Trimming removed 4 bases from V and 2 bases from J, with 9 bases in between. The CDR3 DNA is TGTGCCAGCAGCTCCCGGGACACTGGGGCCAACGTCCTGACTTTC. This encodes CASSSRDTGANVLTF.

The V gene is TRBV7-2, the J gene TRBJ2-5; 9 bases are a match to TRBD2. The germline gives CDR1 SGHTA, CDR2 FQGNSA. Trimming removed 1 base from V and 4 bases from J; junction bases left unmatched: 7. The length of the CDR3 is 16 residues. CDR3 residues: CASSLVPAGGGETQYF. The CDR3 nucleotides are TGTGCCAGCAGCTTAGTCCCAGCGGGAGGTGGAGAGACCCAGTACTTC.